These 15 T cell receptor beta chains originate from one sample sequenced in a study of beta chain features in type 1 diabetes. Expressed TCRB transcripts were sequenced because the entire RNA isolate underwent reverse transcription. TCRdb keeps only in-frame clones here, not all; method: immunoSEQ multiplex PCR. The table lists about 650,000 clones, 12% of them singletons. Findings and limits, study-wide: Moderately but significantly shorter TCRB CDR3s were found in Type 1 diabetes patients in all four CD4+ subsets.

Their target antigens are unknown. The specimen was naive CD4+ T cells from blood. The receptors here all came from a young man with type 1 diabetes.

The chain links TRBV14 to TRBJ2-7; the D is unclear. Deletions cut 1 base from V and 3 bases from J, with 7 bases between. CDR3 length: 13 residues. Germline V CDR1 and CDR2: SGHDN, FVKESK. The CDR3 reads CASSQVLGYEQYF. DNA for the CDR3: TGTGCCAGCAGCCAAGTTTTAGGCTACGAGCAGTACTTC.

This clone was detected a few times. V is TRBV7-8 and J is TRBJ1-1; tentatively, D is TRBD1 (6 bases). The CDR3 is 14 amino acids. CDR1 is SGHVS, CDR2 FQNEAQ, per germline. V lost 4 bases, J lost 3 bases, and 12 bases lay in between. The CDR3 spells CASSSDGGHTEAFF. Written as DNA, the CDR3 is TGTGCCAGCAGCTCGGACGGGGGGCACACTGAAGCTTTCTTT. Looking up the rest from reference TRBV7-8 and TRBJ1-1 gives the full variable domain: GAGVSQSPRYKVAKRGQDVALRCDPISGHVSLFWYQQALGQGPEFLTYFQNEAQLDKSGLPSDRFFAERPEGSVSTLKIQRTQQEDSAVYLCASSSDGGHTEAFFGQGTRLTVV.

This clone came up a few times. The rearrangement uses TRBV6-6 and TRBJ1-2, with D possibly matching TRBD1 (6 bases). Per the germline V gene, CDR1 is MNHNY and CDR2 is SVGAGI (reference sequence). The CDR3 is made up of 16 amino acids. V dropped 2 bases and J dropped 4 bases, with 17 bases sitting between them. As DNA, the CDR3 is TGTGCCAGCAGTTACGTAGCGGTGACAGGTCTCTATGGCTACACCTTC. Amino acid sequence: CASSYVAVTGLYGYTF.

The chain employs TRBV5-1 and TRBJ2-7; D may be TRBD1 (6 bases). Germline values: CDR1 SGHRS, CDR2 YFSETQ. The CDR3 is 15 amino acids. Trimming cost V 3 bases and J 2 bases, with 15 bases left between them. The CDR3 DNA reads as TGCGCCAGCAGCTCATACAGGGTTCCGCCCTACGAGCAGTACTTC. Amino acid sequence: CASSSYRVPPYEQYF.

The rearrangement uses TRBV7-9 and TRBJ2-1; 9 bases align to TRBD1. After removal of 0 bases from V and 6 bases from J, the junction contained 9 bases not matched to a gene. The CDR3 sequence is 17 residues long. From germline, CDR1 is SEHNR and CDR2 FQNEAQ (reference sequence). The CDR3 loop is CASSLAWTGAASNEQFF. The CDR3 nucleotides are TGTGCCAGCAGCTTAGCCTGGACAGGGGCAGCGAGCAATGAGCAGTTCTTC.

This clone was observed a handful of times. The chain carries TRBV7-8 and TRBJ2-1; D is possibly TRBD1 (6 bases). This CDR3 spans 19 amino acids. Germline V gene lookup returns CDR1 SGHVS and CDR2 FQNEAQ. With 1 base removed from V and 2 bases from J, the gap between germline ends came to 21 bases. In DNA, the CDR3 is TGTGCCAGCAGCTTAGGGGTACGAGTGGGGGCAGATGCCTACAATGAGCAGTTCTTC. Translation gives CASSLGVRVGADAYNEQFF.

J is TRBJ2-1 and V is TRBV29-1, with D possibly TRBD2 on 5 matching bases. Per the germline V gene, CDR1 is SQVTM and CDR2 is ANQGSEA. Trimming pared 2 bases from V and 15 bases from J, leaving 17 bases between. CDR3 length equals 12 residues. The CDR3 region is CSVETQLGKRFF. As DNA, the CDR3 is TGCAGCGTTGAAACTCAGCTCGGGAAGAGGTTCTTC.

Only a few counts were recorded for this clone. V is TRBV11-2 and J is TRBJ2-2, with D possibly matching TRBD2 (5 bases). Germline CDR1 and CDR2: SGHAT and FQNNGV. The V end lost 2 bases, the J end lost 2 bases, and 9 bases lay between the germline ends. The CDR3 runs 15 residues. In DNA, the CDR3 is TGTGCCAGCAGCTTATTATGGACTAACACCGGGGAGCTGTTTTTT. Its protein product is CASSLLWTNTGELFF. The whole variable domain, filled in from reference TRBV11-2 and TRBJ2-2, reads EAGVAQSPRYKIIEKRQSVAFWCNPISGHATLYWYQQILGQGPKLLIQFQNNGVVDDSQLPKDRFSAERLKGVDSTLKIQPAKLEDSAVYLCASSLLWTNTGELFFGEGSRLTVL.

V usage is TRBV30 and J usage is TRBJ1-6, with D perhaps TRBD1 (5 bases). In germline, CDR1 is GTSNPN, CDR2 SVGIG (reference sequence). CDR3 size: 14 residues. V lost 3 bases and J lost 5, with 11 bases in between. The CDR3 DNA is TGTGCCTGGAGCCCAGGACATGATAATTCACCCCTCCACTTT. Amino acids: CAWSPGHDNSPLHF.

This clone was observed a handful of times. V gene TRBV2 combines with J gene TRBJ2-4, with D hard to call. CDR1 is SNHLY, CDR2 FYNNEI, per germline. The V end was cut by 3 bases, the J end by 1 base, with 7 bases between. The CDR3 extends over 14 amino acids. The CDR3 bases are TGTGCCAGCAGTGATGCGAGGGCCAAAAACATTCAGTACTTC. Protein sequence: CASSDARAKNIQYF.

The J gene is TRBJ1-1, the V gene TRBV9; D gene ambiguous. Trimming took 0 bases from V and 3 from J, leaving 21 bases between them. This CDR3 has 18 amino acids. Germline assignment: CDR1 SGDLS and CDR2 YYNGEE. The CDR3 region is CASSVVGREAPRHTEAFF. Written as DNA, the CDR3 is TGTGCCAGCAGCGTAGTCGGGAGGGAGGCCCCCAGGCACACTGAAGCTTTCTTT.

For this clone: A junction end diverges from the germline sequence, so it may reflect a read error. The rearrangement joins TRBV7-7 to TRBJ2-3; 10 nucleotides match TRBD1. The CDR3 loop spans 16 amino acids. In germline, CDR1 is SSHAT, CDR2 FNYEAQ (reference sequence). CDR3 protein: CASSLVGTGAGDTQYF. For the CDR3, the DNA is TGTGCTAGCAGCTTGGTAGGGACAGGGGCTGGAGATACGCAGTATTTT.

This chain joins TRBV2 and TRBJ2-1, with D possibly called TRBD1 or TRBD2 (6 bases each). The CDR3 runs to 17 residues. Germline V CDR1 and CDR2: SNHLY, FYNNEI. V was cut by 6 bases and J by 4 bases, with 22 bases left in between. This CDR3 is CASSRRGLKTSYNEQFF. In nucleotides, the CDR3 is TGTGCCAGCAGCCGACGGGGGCTCAAGACCTCATACAATGAGCAGTTCTTC.

About this clone: Other DNA sequences in this specimen translate into the identical CDR3. The chain couples TRBV2 to TRBJ2-3; unclear D gene. Trimming left V 4 bases short and J 3 bases short, with 2 bases between. The CDR3 consists of 11 residues. The germline CDR1 and CDR2 sequences are SNHLY and FYNNEI. The CDR3 coding sequence is TGTGCCAGCAGTGTAACAGATACGCAGTATTTT. Amino acids: CASSVTDTQYF.

J is TRBJ2-5 and V is TRBV7-9, with unresolved D. The DNA end lines up better with TRBJ2-7; the J call may be wrong. The CDR3 consists of 14 residues. The V gene's germline CDR1 is SEHNR and CDR2 FQNEAQ (reference sequence). The CDR3: CASSVEGNSYEQYF. The DNA of the CDR3 is TGTGCCAGCAGCGTTGAAGGGAACTCCTACGAGCAGTACTTC.